Listed below are T cell receptor beta chains from one sample, sequenced in a study of T cells in Graves' hyperthyroidism and ophthalmopathy. TCRdb itself ran the multiplex PCR reads through MiXCR, one entry per CDR3 protein. Of 550,000 to 600,000 distinct CDR3 sequences listed, 16% are singletons. Sequencing was performed on blood. The origin of the receptors is a woman between 18 and 30 years old with Graves' hyperthyroidism. Both conserved end residues are part of each CDR3. Each record gives: clone size, J gene, D gene, V gene, CDR3 DNA, CDR3 protein. A D gene is named only where the DNA matches it firmly. The size field is filled for only some rows; it gives once, few, many or a size class.

many	TRBJ2-1	TRBD2	TRBV7-2	TGTGCCAGCAGCCCCTCTCTAGCGGGACCCTACAATGAGCAGTTCTTC	CASSPSLAGPYNEQFF
many	TRBJ1-2	-	TRBV6-2/TRBV6-3	TGTGCCAGCAGTCTCGAGGCGGCGGACTATGGCTACACCTTC	CASSLEAADYGYTF
many	TRBJ2-7	-	TRBV29-1	TGCAGCGTCCAAGCTAGAGGGAGAGGTACTGAGCAGTACTTC	CSVQARGRGTEQYF
few	TRBJ2-7	TRBD2	TRBV12-3/TRBV12-4	TGTGCCAGCAGTCTACTAGCGGGGGGTTCGGCCGAGCAGTACTTC	CASSLLAGGSAEQYF
few	TRBJ2-5	TRBD2	TRBV7-2	TGTGCCAGCAGCTTTCTAGCGGGAGCCGAGACCCAGTACTTC	CASSFLAGAETQYF
many	TRBJ2-1	TRBD1	TRBV6-1	TGTGCCAGCAGTGAACAGGGGGCCTCCTACAATGAGCAGTTCTTC	CASSEQGASYNEQFF
few	TRBJ2-1	TRBD1	TRBV7-9	TGTGCCAGCAGCCCCACAGGGGGCACCGGTCAGGACAATGAGCAGTTCTTC	CASSPTGGTGQDNEQFF
-	TRBJ2-7	TRBD2	TRBV10-3	TGTGCCATCAGGGAGGGACTAGCGGGGGGCTACGAGCAGTACTTC	CAIREGLAGGYEQYF
many	TRBJ1-5	-	TRBV12-3/TRBV12-4	TGTGCCAGCAGTTTCGCGAAGAATCAGCCCCAGCATTTT	CASSFAKNQPQHF
many	TRBJ2-7	-	TRBV20-1	TGCAGTGCTAGATATGAACGGGTCTACGAGCAGTACTTC	CSARYERVYEQYF
-	TRBJ2-3	TRBD2	TRBV24-1	TGTGCCACCAGTGATTTTACTAGCGGGGTGGATACGCAGTATTTT	CATSDFTSGVDTQYF
-	TRBJ1-1	-	TRBV7-8	TGTGCCAGCAGCTTAGAGGACATGAACACTGAAGCTTTCTTT	CASSLEDMNTEAFF
few	TRBJ1-1	-	TRBV14	TGTGCCAGCAGCCAAATCACTGAAGCTTTCTTT	CASSQITEAFF
few	TRBJ2-5	-	TRBV6-5	TGTGCCAGCAGTTACTCAAGACAAGAGACCCAGTACTTC	CASSYSRQETQYF
many	TRBJ1-5	TRBD1	TRBV10-2	TGCGCCAGTAGGGACAGGACTAATCAGCCCCAGCATTTT	CASRDRTNQPQHF
many	TRBJ1-2	-	TRBV3-1	TGTGCCAGCAGCCAAGACCTCATGGGGGACGTTAACTATGGCTACACCTTC	CASSQDLMGDVNYGYTF
many	TRBJ1-1	TRBD1	TRBV6-1	TGTGCCAGCACCTCCGGGACAGGGTTCGGCACTGAAGCTTTCTTT	CASTSGTGFGTEAFF
-	TRBJ2-3	-	TRBV19	TGTGCCAGTAGTTTGAGCGGACTCACAGATACGCAGTATTTT	CASSLSGLTDTQYF
-	TRBJ1-2	-	TRBV20-1	TGCAGTGCTAGAGCTGGCCGCGTCTATGGCTACACCTTC	CSARAGRVYGYTF
-	TRBJ2-1	-	TRBV29-1	TGCAGCTACACGGGAGACAATGAGCAGTTCTTC	CSYTGDNEQFF
-	TRBJ2-3	TRBD2	TRBV12-3/TRBV12-4	TGTGCCAGCAGTTTAGAAGGGCTAGCGGGGGGGCAGGGTACGCAGTATTTT	CASSLEGLAGGQGTQYF
-	TRBJ2-2	-	TRBV20-1	TGCAGTGCTAGAGATGCTCGGCGGGCGGGCACCGGGGAGCTGTTTTTT	CSARDARRAGTGELFF
few	TRBJ2-7	-	TRBV4-3	TGCGCCAGCAGCCAAGACATCCCCGGTGGTAGCTACGAGCAGTACTTC	CASSQDIPGGSYEQYF
-	TRBJ1-2	TRBD1	TRBV11-2	TGTGCCAGCAGCTTTAGGGGGCGCCAAAATGGCTACACCTTC	CASSFRGRQNGYTF
-	TRBJ1-2	-	TRBV6-1	TGTGCCAGCAGTCCGCGTACAACAGGGGGCTACACCTTC	CASSPRTTGGYTF
many	TRBJ1-4	TRBD1	TRBV20-1	TGCAGTGCTGGGGAGACAGGGCATAATGAAAAACTGTTTTTT	CSAGETGHNEKLFF
many	TRBJ1-1	TRBD1	TRBV29-1	TGCAGCGTTGTGCTCTGGCCAGGGGGCGCGGACCTGCGCACTGAAGCTTTCTTT	CSVVLWPGGADLRTEAFF
many	TRBJ2-5	TRBD2	TRBV7-3	TGTGCCAGCAGCTCCAGCGGGGGGGGTCGAGAGACCCAGTACTTC	CASSSSGGGRETQYF
many	TRBJ2-5	-	TRBV12-3/TRBV12-4	TGTGCCAGCAGCTCAAGGGTGCGCCAAGAGACCCAGTACTTC	CASSSRVRQETQYF
few	TRBJ1-1	-	TRBV5-1	TGCGCCAGCACGGGGGTGGGGAACACTGAAGCTTTCTTT	CASTGVGNTEAFF
many	TRBJ2-7	-	TRBV30	TGTGCCTGGAGTGTATTTGGCTACGAGCAGTACTTC	CAWSVFGYEQYF
few	TRBJ2-1	TRBD2	TRBV4-3	TGCGCCAGCAGCCAACCCCTACTCTCAAGCACTAGCGGAGAGTACAATGAGCAGTTCTTC	CASSQPLLSSTSGEYNEQFF
many	TRBJ2-1	-	TRBV27	TGTGCCAGCAGTCCTAGCCCCTTCTACAATGAGCAGTTCTTC	CASSPSPFYNEQFF
few	TRBJ1-1	TRBD1	TRBV7-2	TGTGCCAGCAGCTCGACAGGGTCGGGTGGAGCTTTCTTT	CASSSTGSGGAFF
-	TRBJ2-1	-	TRBV5-1	TGCGCCAGCCAACCCTCGGGGACCACAGGGAGTGAGCAGTTCTTC	CASQPSGTTGSEQFF
once	TRBJ2-2	TRBD1	TRBV13	TGTGCCAGCAGCCCCGCCGGGACAGGGGACACCGGGGAGCTGTTTTTT	CASSPAGTGDTGELFF
few	TRBJ1-2	-	TRBV7-8	TGTGCCAGCAGCTTAGCCCAGTTCTATGGCTACACCTTC	CASSLAQFYGYTF
few	TRBJ2-1	TRBD2	TRBV12-3/TRBV12-4	TGTGCCAGCAGAAGGGGACTAGCGGGGGGGAGGCACTACAATGAGCAGTTCTTC	CASRRGLAGGRHYNEQFF
many	TRBJ1-6	-	TRBV10-1	TGCGCCAGCAGTGCCGAACAGATGGAATCACCCCTCCACTTT	CASSAEQMESPLHF
-	TRBJ2-1	TRBD2	TRBV29-1	TGCAGCGTTGGAGGGGTCGGGAGGGCCAGGGATGATGAGCAGTTCTTC	CSVGGVGRARDDEQFF
-	TRBJ1-3	-	TRBV6-5	TGTGCCAGCAGTTATGGCGTGGAGGGGAACACCATATATTTT	CASSYGVEGNTIYF
-	TRBJ2-2	TRBD1	TRBV5-4	TGTGCCAGCAGCTTGGGGACAGGGGGCTGGGTTAGCACCGGGGAGCTGTTTTTT	CASSLGTGGWVSTGELFF
few	TRBJ2-1	TRBD1	TRBV6-1	TGTGCCGGACAGGGGTACTCCTACAATGAGCAGTTCTTC	CAGQGYSYNEQFF
few	TRBJ1-2	-	TRBV7-8	TGTGCCAGCAGCCTCGGAAACCAGGGCGATGGCTACACCTTC	CASSLGNQGDGYTF
many	TRBJ1-1	TRBD1	TRBV12-3/TRBV12-4	TGTGCCAGCAGTTTAATAGGGGGCACCACTGAAGCTTTCTTT	CASSLIGGTTEAFF
-	TRBJ2-1	-	TRBV5-1	TGCGCCAGCAGCTTGATGTCATTAGGGGTTTACAATGAGCAGTTCTTC	CASSLMSLGVYNEQFF
-	TRBJ2-1	TRBD2	TRBV24-1	TGTACCACCAGTGACCCCGGACTAGCGAAGTTCTTC	CTTSDPGLAKFF
many	TRBJ2-7	TRBD1	TRBV28	TGTGCCAGCACCCGATCGGACAGGGGAACCTACGAGCAGTACTTC	CASTRSDRGTYEQYF
few	TRBJ1-5	TRBD1	TRBV12-3/TRBV12-4	TGTGCCAGCAGTTTGGTCAGGGGGTCGATCAGCAATCAGCCCCAGCATTTT	CASSLVRGSISNQPQHF